The 13 T cell receptor beta chains below were found in one sample sequenced in a study of blood T cell repertoires in COVID-19. Method: immunoSEQ multiplex PCR; TCRdb's copy keeps in-frame clones and lacks some. Altogether some 220,000 clones are present, 75% to 85% being singletons, with the ten largest covering around 1.3%. Sequenced sample: peripheral blood. The receptor source for this set is a woman aged 25 to 39 with COVID-19, enrolled during active disease.

This chain uses TRBV5-1 with TRBJ2-3; 12 bases line up with TRBD2. With 4 bases clipped from V and 4 bases from J, the junction kept 7 bases outside the gene matches. There are 16 residues in the CDR3. Looked up from germline, CDR1 is SGHRS and CDR2 is YFSETQ. The CDR3 here is CASSPRTSGDSDTQYF. In DNA, the CDR3 is TGCGCCAGCAGCCCAAGGACTAGCGGGGACTCAGATACGCAGTATTTT.

The rearrangement links TRBV6-1 to TRBJ2-7; 7 bases map to TRBD2. Germline CDR1 and CDR2: MNHNS and SASEGT. Trimming at V came to 2 bases and at J to 2 bases, leaving 9 bases not matched to a gene. The length of the CDR3 is 16 residues. This chain's CDR3 is CASSESLGLVAYEQYF. CDR3 DNA: TGTGCCAGCAGTGAATCCCTCGGACTAGTCGCCTACGAGCAGTACTTC.

This CDR3 reads CASSQMPMVVLYRLTGELFF. In nucleotides, the CDR3 is TGTGCCAGCAGCCAAATGCCCATGGTAGTACTTTACCGTCTCACCGGGGAGCTGTTTTTT. This chain links TRBV3-1 (or the pseudogene TRBV3-2) with TRBJ2-2, with D uncertain. Germline V gene data show CDR1 as LGHDT and CDR2 as YNNKEL (reference sequence). The V end lost 2 bases, the J end lost 4 bases, and 26 bases lay between the germline ends. This CDR3 contains 20 residues.

CDR3 nucleotides: TGTGCCAGCAGGGGGAGCGGGGGTCGGGAGACCCAGTACTTC. Translating gives CASRGSGGRETQYF. This chain connects TRBV6-5 to TRBJ2-5; TRBD2 matches 8 bases. This CDR3 is built from 14 residues. Trimming took 6 bases from V and 5 from J; bases not matched to a gene: 8. From germline, CDR1 is MNHEY and CDR2 SVGAGI.

V gene TRBV7-8 combines with J gene TRBJ2-1, with TRBD2 matching 8 bases. V lost 5 bases, J lost 6 bases, and 9 bases stayed unmatched. Germline assignment: CDR1 SGHVS and CDR2 FQNEAQ. CDR3 size: 15 residues. For the CDR3, the DNA is TGTGCCAGCAGCCCGCGGGGGGCCCAGGGCAATGAGCAGTTCTTC. Encoded protein: CASSPRGAQGNEQFF.

The chain carries TRBV3-1 (or the pseudogene TRBV3-2) and TRBJ1-2, with D hard to call. The V and J ends lost 0 bases and 8 bases respectively, with 16 bases between them. The CDR3 totals 15 residues. Germline CDR1 reads LGHDT; CDR2 reads YNNKEL (reference sequence). The CDR3 coding sequence is TGTGCCAGCAGCCAAGATCGTACGTCACGACAAGGCTACACCTTC. Its translation: CASSQDRTSRQGYTF.

V gene TRBV4-2 combines with J gene TRBJ1-1; 9 bases line up with TRBD1. The CDR3 has 18 residues. V trimming: 0 bases; J trimming: 1 base; junction bases outside the gene matches: 9. CDR1 is LGHNA and CDR2 is YNFKEQ in the germline V gene. The CDR3 sequence is CASSQEFAGGQGNTEAFF. Written as DNA, the CDR3 is TGTGCCAGCAGCCAAGAATTCGCGGGGGGACAGGGGAACACTGAAGCTTTCTTT.

V usage is TRBV30 and J usage is TRBJ1-2, with D unresolved. Germline V lookup: CDR1 GTSNPN, CDR2 SVGIG (reference sequence). The CDR3 length is 13 residues. V was cut by 3 bases and J by 5 bases, with 13 bases left in between. The CDR3 region is CAWRPEGGYGYTF. CDR3 nucleotides: TGTGCCTGGAGGCCGGAGGGAGGGTATGGCTACACCTTC.

The chain couples TRBV7-9 to TRBJ1-1, with D possibly matching TRBD1 (6 bases). The CDR3 loop spans 15 amino acids. Trimming took 5 bases from V and 13 from J, leaving 26 bases between them. Germline V gives CDR1 SEHNR, CDR2 FQNEAQ (reference sequence). CDR3 region: CASSPSFRTGRTVFF. The CDR3 nucleotides are TGTGCCAGCAGCCCGAGTTTTCGAACAGGGCGAACGGTTTTCTTT.

The chain combines TRBV7-3 with TRBJ2-3; 11 nucleotides line up with TRBD1. The CDR3 sequence is 17 residues long. The V gene's germline CDR1 is SGHTA and CDR2 FQGTGA. Trimming took 5 bases from V and 5 from J; bases not matched to a gene: 12. The CDR3, as DNA: TGTGCCAGCAGCCCACAGAGGACAGGGGGCGTAGGAGATACGCAGTATTTT. Protein product: CASSPQRTGGVGDTQYF. Supplemented by reference TRBV7-3 and TRBJ2-3, the full variable domain reads GAGVSQTPSNKVTEKGKYVELRCDPISGHTALYWYRQSLGQGPEFLIYFQGTGAADDSGLPNDRFFAVRPEGSVSTLKIQRTERGDSAVYLCASSPQRTGGVGDTQYFGPGTRLTVL.

The chain recombines TRBV30 with TRBJ1-5, with a possible D match to TRBD1 (5 bases). The CDR3 runs to 14 residues. Germline V gives CDR1 GTSNPN, CDR2 SVGIG (reference sequence). Trimming removed 2 bases at V and 4 bases at J, with 12 bases between. The CDR3 DNA is TGTGCCTGGAGTATCCAGGGTGGGAATCAGCCCCAGCATTTT. Translating it yields CAWSIQGGNQPQHF.

This clone was counted only a few times. The CDR3 is CASSKLAGGQETQYF. CDR3 nucleotides: TGTGCCAGCAGCAAATTAGCGGGGGGACAAGAGACCCAGTACTTC. The chain links TRBV11-2 to TRBJ2-5; TRBD2 matches at 10 bases. CDR1 and CDR2 from the germline V gene are SGHAT and FQNNGV. The CDR3 sequence is 15 residues long. The V segment lost 5 bases and the J segment 2 bases; nucleotides outside the gene matches: 5.

This chain joins TRBV27 and TRBJ2-3; no reliable D call. The germline CDR1 and CDR2 sequences are MNHEY and SMNVEV (reference sequence). V was shortened by 4 bases and J by 2 bases, with 7 bases between the two germline ends. The CDR3 length is 13 residues. This CDR3 reads CASSSHNTDTQYF. Here the CDR3 DNA reads TGTGCCAGCAGTTCCCACAACACAGATACGCAGTATTTT.